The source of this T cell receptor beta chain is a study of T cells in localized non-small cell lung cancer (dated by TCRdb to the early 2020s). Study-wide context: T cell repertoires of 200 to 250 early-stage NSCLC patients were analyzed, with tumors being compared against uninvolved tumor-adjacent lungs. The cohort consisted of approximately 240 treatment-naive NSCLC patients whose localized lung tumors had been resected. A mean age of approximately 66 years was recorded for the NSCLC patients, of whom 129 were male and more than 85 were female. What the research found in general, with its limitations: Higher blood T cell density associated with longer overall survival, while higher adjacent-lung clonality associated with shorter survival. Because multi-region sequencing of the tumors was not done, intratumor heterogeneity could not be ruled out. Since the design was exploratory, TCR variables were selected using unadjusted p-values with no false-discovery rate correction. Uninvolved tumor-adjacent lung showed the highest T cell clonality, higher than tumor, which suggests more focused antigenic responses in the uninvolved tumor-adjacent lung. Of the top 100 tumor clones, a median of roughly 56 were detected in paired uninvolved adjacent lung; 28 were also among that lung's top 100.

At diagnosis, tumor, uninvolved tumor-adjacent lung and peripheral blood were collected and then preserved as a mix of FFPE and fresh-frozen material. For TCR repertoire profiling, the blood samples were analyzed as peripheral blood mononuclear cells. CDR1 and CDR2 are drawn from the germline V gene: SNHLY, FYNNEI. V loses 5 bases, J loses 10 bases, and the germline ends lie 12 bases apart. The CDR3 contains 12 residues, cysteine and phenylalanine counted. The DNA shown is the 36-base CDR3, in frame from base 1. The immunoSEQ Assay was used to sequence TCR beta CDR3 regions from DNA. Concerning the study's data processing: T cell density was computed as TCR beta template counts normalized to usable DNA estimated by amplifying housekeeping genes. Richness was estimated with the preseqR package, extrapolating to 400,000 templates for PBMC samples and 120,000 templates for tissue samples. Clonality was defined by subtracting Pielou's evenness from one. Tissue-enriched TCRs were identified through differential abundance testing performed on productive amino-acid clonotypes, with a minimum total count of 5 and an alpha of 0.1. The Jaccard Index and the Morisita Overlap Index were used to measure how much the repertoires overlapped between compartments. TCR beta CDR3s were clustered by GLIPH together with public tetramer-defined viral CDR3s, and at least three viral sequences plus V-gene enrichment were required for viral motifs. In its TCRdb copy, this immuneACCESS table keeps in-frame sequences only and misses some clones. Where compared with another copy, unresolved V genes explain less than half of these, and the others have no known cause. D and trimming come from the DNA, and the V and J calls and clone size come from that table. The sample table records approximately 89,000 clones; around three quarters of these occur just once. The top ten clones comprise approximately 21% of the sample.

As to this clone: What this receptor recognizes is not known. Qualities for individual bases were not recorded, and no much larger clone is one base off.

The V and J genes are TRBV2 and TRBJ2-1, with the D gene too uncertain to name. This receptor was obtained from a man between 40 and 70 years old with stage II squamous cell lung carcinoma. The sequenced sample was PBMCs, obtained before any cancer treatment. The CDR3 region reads CASSTSVGEQFF. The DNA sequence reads TGTGCCAGCAGTACCTCAGTAGGAGAGCAGTTCTTC.